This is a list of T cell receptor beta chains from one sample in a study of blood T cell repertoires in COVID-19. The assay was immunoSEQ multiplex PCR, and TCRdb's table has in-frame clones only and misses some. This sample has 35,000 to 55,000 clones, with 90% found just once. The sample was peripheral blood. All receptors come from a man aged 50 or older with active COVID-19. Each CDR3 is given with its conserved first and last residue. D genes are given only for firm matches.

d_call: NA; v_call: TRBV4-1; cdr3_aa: CASSQSGADQYF
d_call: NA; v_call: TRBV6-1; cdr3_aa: CASSEGLGASYGYTF
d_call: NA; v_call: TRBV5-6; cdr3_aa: CASSFRGSRANEKLFF
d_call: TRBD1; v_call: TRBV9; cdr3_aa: CASSGQGQDNSPLHF
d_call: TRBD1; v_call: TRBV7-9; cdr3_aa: CASSLRQGNQETQYF
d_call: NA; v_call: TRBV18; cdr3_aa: CASSWAGTDTQYF
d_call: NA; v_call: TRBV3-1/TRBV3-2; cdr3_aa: CASSQGTVGNSPLHF
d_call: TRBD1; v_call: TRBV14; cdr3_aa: CASSPRQGVANSPLHF
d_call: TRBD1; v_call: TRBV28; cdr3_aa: CASSLTGRETQYF
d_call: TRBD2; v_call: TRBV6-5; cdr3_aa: CASRLGGNRETQYF